The TCR beta chain described here comes from a study of T cell responses to AZD1222 COVID-19 vaccine. On the study more broadly: Second doses were pooled across both intervals (about 4 or about 12 weeks). General study results and limits: Compared with day 0, the breadth and depth of the Spike-specific TCR repertoire rose significantly after two doses of AZD1222. At study baseline, merely a handful of AZD1222 recipients were seropositive. Regions 160-218 and 743-854 dominated among vaccine-associated CD4 TCRs spanning spike.

A word on this clone: The antigen is undetermined.

Measured with immunoSEQ multiplex PCR; TCRdb has only the in-frame clones, and not every one. The repertoire holds about 150,000 clones, 94% seen once, with 1.3% in the top ten. V shed 2 bases and J shed 7 bases, with 3 bases lying between them. CDR1 and CDR2 (germline): KGHSH, LQKENI. The CDR3 consists of 12 residues. The V and J genes are TRBV18 and TRBJ1-6; D is unclear. The receptor comes from an adult in good health. The sequenced sample was peripheral blood, obtained on day 0 of AZD1222 vaccination. Here the CDR3 DNA reads TGTGCCAGCTCACCAGGGAATTCACCCCTCCACTTT. Translating gives CASSPGNSPLHF.